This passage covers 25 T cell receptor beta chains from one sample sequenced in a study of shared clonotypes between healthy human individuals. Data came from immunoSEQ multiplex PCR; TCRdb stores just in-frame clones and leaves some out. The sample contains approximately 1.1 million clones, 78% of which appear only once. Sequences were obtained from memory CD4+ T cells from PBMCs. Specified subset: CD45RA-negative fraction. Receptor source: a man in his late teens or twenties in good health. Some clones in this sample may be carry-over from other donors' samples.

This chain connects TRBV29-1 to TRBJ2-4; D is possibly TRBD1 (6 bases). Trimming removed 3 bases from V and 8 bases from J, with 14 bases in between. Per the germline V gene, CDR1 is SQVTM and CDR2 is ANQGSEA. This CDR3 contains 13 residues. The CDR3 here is CSVEDSGGYIQYF. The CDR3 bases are TGCAGCGTTGAGGACAGTGGGGGTTACATTCAGTACTTC.

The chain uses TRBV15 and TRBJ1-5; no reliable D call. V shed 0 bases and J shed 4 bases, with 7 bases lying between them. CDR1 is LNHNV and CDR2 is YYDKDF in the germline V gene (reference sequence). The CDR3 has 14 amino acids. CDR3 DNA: TGTGCCACCAGCAGAGATTTGGGTAATCAGCCCCAGCATTTT. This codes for CATSRDLGNQPQHF.

The CDR3 here is CASSLGVAGGTDTQYF. The CDR3 nucleotides are TGTGCCAGCAGTTTGGGTGTGGCGGGAGGCACAGATACGCAGTATTTT. The genes are TRBV28 and TRBJ2-3, with 7 bases fitting TRBD2. The CDR3 contains 16 residues. After removal of 3 bases from V and 1 base from J, the junction contained 7 bases not matched to a gene. The germline gives CDR1 MDHEN, CDR2 SYDVKM.

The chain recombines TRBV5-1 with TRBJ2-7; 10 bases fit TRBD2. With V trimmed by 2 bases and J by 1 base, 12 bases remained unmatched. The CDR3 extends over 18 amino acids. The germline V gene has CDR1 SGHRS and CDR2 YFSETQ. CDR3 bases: TGCGCCAGCAGCTTCAAAGCTTGGACTAGCGGAGAATCCTACGAGCAGTACTTC. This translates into CASSFKAWTSGESYEQYF.

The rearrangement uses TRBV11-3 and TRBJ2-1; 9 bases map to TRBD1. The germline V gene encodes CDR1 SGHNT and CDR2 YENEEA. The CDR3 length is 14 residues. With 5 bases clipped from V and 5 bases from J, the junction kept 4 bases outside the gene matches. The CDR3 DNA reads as TGTGCCAGCAGCCCACGGGACAGGGACAATGAGCAGTTCTTC. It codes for CASSPRDRDNEQFF.

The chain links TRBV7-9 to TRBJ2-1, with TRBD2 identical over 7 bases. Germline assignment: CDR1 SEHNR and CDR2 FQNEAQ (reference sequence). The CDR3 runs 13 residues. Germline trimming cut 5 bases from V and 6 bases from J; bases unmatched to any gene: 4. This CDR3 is CASSQRDVNEQFF. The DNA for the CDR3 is TGTGCCAGCAGCCAGCGGGATGTCAATGAGCAGTTCTTC.

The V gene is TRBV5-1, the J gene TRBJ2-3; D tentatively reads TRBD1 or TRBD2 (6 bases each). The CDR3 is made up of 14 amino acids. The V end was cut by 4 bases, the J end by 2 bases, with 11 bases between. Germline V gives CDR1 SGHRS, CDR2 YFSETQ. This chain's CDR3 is CASSPGAITDTQYF. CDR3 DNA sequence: TGCGCCAGCAGCCCGGGGGCTATCACAGATACGCAGTATTTT. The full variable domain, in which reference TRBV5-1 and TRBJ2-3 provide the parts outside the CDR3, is KAGVTQTPRYLIKTRGQQVTLSCSPISGHRSVSWYQQTPGQGLQFLFEYFSETQRNKGNFPGRFSGRQFSNSRSEMNVSTLELGDSALYLCASSPGAITDTQYFGPGTRLTVL.

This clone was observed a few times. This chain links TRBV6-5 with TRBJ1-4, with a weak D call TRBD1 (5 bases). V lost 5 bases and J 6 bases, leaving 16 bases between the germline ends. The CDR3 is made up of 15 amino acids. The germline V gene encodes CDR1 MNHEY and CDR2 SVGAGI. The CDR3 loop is CASSGDRVSYEKLFF. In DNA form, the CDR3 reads TGTGCCAGCAGTGGCGACAGAGTCTCTTATGAAAAACTGTTTTTT.

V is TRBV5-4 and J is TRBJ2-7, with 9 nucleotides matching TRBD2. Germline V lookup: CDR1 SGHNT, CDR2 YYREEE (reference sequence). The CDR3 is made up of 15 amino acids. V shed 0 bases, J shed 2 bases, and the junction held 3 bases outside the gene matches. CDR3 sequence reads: CASSLGAGGPYEQYF. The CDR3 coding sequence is TGTGCCAGCAGCTTGGGGGCGGGAGGGCCCTACGAGCAGTACTTC.

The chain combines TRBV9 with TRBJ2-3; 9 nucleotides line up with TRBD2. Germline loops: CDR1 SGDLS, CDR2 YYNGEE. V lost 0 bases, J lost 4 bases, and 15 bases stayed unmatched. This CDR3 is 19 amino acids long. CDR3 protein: CASSVVVQGGRASADTQYF. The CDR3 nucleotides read TGTGCCAGCAGCGTAGTCGTCCAGGGCGGGAGGGCCAGCGCAGATACGCAGTATTTT.

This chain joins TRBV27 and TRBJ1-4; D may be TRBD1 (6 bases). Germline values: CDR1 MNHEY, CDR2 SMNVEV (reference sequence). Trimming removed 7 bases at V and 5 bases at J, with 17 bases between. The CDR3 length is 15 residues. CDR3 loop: CASKGWGQRNEKLFF. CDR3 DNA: TGTGCCAGCAAGGGGTGGGGACAAAGAAATGAAAAACTGTTTTTT.

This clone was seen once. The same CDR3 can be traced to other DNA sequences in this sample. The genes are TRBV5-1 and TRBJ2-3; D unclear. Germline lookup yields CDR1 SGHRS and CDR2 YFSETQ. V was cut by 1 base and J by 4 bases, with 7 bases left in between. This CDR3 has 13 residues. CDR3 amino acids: CASSLQGSDTQYF. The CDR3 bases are TGCGCCAGCAGCTTGCAAGGCTCAGATACGCAGTATTTT.

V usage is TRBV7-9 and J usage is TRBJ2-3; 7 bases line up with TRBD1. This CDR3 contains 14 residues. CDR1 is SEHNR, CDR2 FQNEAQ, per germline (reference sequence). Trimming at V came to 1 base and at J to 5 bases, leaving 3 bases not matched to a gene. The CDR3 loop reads CASSLGQGQDTQYF. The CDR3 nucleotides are TGTGCCAGCAGCTTAGGACAGGGCCAAGATACGCAGTATTTT. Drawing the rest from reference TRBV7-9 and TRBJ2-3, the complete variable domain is DTGVSQNPRHKITKRGQNVTFRCDPISEHNRLYWYRQTLGQGPEFLTYFQNEAQLEKSRLLSDRFSAERPKGSFSTLEIQRTEQGDSAMYLCASSLGQGQDTQYFGPGTRLTVL.

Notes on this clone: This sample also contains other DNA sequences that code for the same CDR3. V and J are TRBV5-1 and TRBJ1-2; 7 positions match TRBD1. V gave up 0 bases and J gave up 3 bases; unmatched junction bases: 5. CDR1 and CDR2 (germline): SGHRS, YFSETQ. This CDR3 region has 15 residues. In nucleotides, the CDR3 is TGCGCCAGCAGCTTGGTCGGAGGGGGCGACTATGGCTACACCTTC. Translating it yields CASSLVGGGDYGYTF.

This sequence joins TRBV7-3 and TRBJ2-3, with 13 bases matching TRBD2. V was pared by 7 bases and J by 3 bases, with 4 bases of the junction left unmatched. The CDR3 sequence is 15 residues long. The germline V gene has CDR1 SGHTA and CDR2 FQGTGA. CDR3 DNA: TGTGCCAGCACACTAGCGGGAGGGATAACAGATACGCAGTATTTT. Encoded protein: CASTLAGGITDTQYF.

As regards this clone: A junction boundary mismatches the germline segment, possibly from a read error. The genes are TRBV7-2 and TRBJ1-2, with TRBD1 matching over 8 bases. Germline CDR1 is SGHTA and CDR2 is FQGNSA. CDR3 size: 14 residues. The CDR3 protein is CASSLEGQVYGYTF. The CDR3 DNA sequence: TGCGCCAGCAGCTTGGAGGGACAGGTCTATGGCTACACCTTC. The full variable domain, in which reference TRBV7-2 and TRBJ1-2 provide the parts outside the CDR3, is GAGVSQSPSNKVTEKGKDVELRCDPISGHTALYWYRQSLGQGLEFLIYFQGNSAPDKSGLPSDRFSAERTGGSVSTLTIQRTQQEDSAVYLCASSLEGQVYGYTFGSGTRLTVV.

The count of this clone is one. This CDR3 is CASSLDGVEKLFF. The CDR3 DNA follows: TGTGCCAGCAGCTTAGATGGGGTGGAAAAACTGTTTTTT. This chain joins TRBV7-8 and TRBJ1-4; the D is unclear. This CDR3 comprises 13 residues. CDR1 and CDR2 from the germline V gene are SGHVS and FQNEAQ. V lost 1 base to trimming and J lost 8 bases, with 8 bases between them.

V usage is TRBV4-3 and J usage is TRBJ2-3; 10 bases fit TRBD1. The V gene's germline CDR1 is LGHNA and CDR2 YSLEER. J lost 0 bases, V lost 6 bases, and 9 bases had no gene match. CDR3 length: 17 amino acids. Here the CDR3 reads CASSSGTGVLSTDTQYF. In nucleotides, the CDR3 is TGCGCCAGCAGTTCCGGGACAGGGGTGCTTAGCACAGATACGCAGTATTTT.

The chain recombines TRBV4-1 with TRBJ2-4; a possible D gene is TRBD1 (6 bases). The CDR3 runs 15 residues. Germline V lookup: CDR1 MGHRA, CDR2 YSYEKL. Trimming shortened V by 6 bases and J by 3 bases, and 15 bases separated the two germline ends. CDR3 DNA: TGCGCCAGCAGTCGAACTACAGGGCTCAAAAACATTCAGTACTTC. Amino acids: CASSRTTGLKNIQYF.

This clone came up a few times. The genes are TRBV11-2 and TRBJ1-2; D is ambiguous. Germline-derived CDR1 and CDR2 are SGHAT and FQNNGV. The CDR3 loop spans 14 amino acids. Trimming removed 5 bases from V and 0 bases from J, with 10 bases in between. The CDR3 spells CASSPRRANYGYTF. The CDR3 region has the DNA TGTGCCAGCAGCCCTCGGCGGGCTAACTATGGCTACACCTTC.

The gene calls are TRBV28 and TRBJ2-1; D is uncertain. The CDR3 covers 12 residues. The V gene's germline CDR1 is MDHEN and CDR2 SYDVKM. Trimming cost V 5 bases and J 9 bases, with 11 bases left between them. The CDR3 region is CASSGPWGEQFF. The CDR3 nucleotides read TGTGCCAGCAGTGGCCCATGGGGTGAGCAGTTCTTC.

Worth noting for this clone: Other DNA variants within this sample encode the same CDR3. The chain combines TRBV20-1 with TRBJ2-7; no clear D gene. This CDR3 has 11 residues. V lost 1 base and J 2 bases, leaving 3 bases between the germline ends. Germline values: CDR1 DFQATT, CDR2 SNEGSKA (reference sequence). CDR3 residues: CSARATYEQYF. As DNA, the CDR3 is TGCAGTGCTAGAGCAACCTACGAGCAGTACTTC.

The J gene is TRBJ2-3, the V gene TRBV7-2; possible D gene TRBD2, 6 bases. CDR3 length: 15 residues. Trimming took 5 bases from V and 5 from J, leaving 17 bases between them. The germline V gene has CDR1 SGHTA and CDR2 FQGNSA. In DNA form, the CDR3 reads TGTGCCAGCAGCCTGACTAGACCGCAGAGAGATACGCAGTATTTT. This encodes CASSLTRPQRDTQYF.

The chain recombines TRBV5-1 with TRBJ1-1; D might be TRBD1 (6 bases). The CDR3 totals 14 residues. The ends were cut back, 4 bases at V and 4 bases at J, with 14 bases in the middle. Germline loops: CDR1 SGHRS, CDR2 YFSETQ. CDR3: CASSLGTYITEAFF. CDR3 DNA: TGCGCCAGCAGCCTGGGGACATATATCACTGAAGCTTTCTTT.

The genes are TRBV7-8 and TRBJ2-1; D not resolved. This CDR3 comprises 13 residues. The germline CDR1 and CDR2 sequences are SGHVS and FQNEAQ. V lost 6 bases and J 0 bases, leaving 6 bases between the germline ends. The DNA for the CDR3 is TGTGCCAGCAGGGAGAGCTCCTACAATGAGCAGTTCTTC. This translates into CASRESSYNEQFF.